This TCR beta chain was captured in a study of T cell repertoires in cytomegalovirus infection. Study overall: Evidence of both CMV infection and a matching HLA type came from public TCR beta signatures.

Regarding this clonotype: As yet, its antigen is unknown.

One entry per CDR3 protein, called by TCRdb with MiXCR from the reads. In the table there are 650,000 to 900,000 distinct CDR3 sequences, 30% to 35% of which are singletons. Study-level points and caveats: Clonotype analysis showed dominance of the ex vivo response by HLA-C-restricted CMV-specific TCR beta clonotypes.

The V end was cut by 3 bases, the J end by 5 bases, with 11 bases between. CDR3 length: 14 residues. The TCR sequence derives from a human donor in good health (CMV status not recorded). Some clones in this sample may be carry-over from other donors' samples. This sequence joins TRBV12-3 or TRBV12-4 and TRBJ2-1; unclear D gene. The starting material was cultured CD8+ T cells from PBMCs, obtained from culture after CMV antigen stimulation. As DNA, the CDR3 is TGTGCCAGCAGTTTGTTAGTTGTCAACAATGAGCAGTTCTTC. Its translation is CASSLLVVNNEQFF.